This TCR beta chain was found in a study of cytomegalovirus exposure and HLA in healthy donors. The length of the CDR3 is 16 residues. V gave up 6 bases and J gave up 1 base; unmatched junction bases: 8. Germline V lookup: CDR1 SNHLY, CDR2 FYNNEI. This PCR relied on a set of 60 Vbeta primers and 13 Jbeta primers. The assay was immunoSEQ multiplex PCR, and TCRdb's table has in-frame clones only and misses some. Of some 190,000 clones listed, over 70% are singletons. Specimen: PBMCs. The source of this sequence is a boy aged 2-15 years in good health and CMV-seronegative. The chain is built from TRBV2 and TRBJ1-4; 7 bases agree with TRBD1. This CDR3 is CASRPDRMVTNEKLFF. In nucleotides, the CDR3 is TGTGCCAGCAGGCCGGACAGGATGGTAACTAATGAAAAACTGTTTTTT.